This entry features one T cell receptor (beta chain) sequence. Its antigen remains unknown. The source of the sample is a study of T cell repertoires in cytomegalovirus infection. The germline V gene encodes CDR1 SNHLY and CDR2 FYNNEI. The CDR3 has 14 residues. J was trimmed by 9 bases and V by 5 bases; bases with no gene match: 8. Findings and caveats of the study: HLA-C-restricted, CMV-specific TCR beta clonotypes were dominant ex vivo. Based on cumulative public TCR beta family frequency, carriers of CMV plus the relevant HLA were identified.

TCRdb recomputed calls from the reads with MiXCR, one row per CDR3 protein. The sample holds about 920,000 distinct CDR3 sequences; about a third are singletons and the top ten take 13%. The chain is built from TRBV2 and TRBJ2-1; 9 bases map to TRBD2. The source of this sequence is a human donor in good health (CMV status not recorded). Some clones in this sample may be carry-over from other donors' samples. Here the sequenced sample was cultured CD8+ T cells from PBMCs, taken from culture after CMV antigen stimulation. The CDR3 region has the DNA TGTGCCAGCAGTTTGTTAGCGGGGGCCAGTGAGCAGTTCTTC. It codes for CASSLLAGASEQFF.